The 11 T cell receptor beta chains given below trace back to one sample, sequenced in a study of T cell repertoires in cytomegalovirus infection. These receptors have no identified antigens. TCRdb fed the reads into MiXCR, producing one record per CDR3 protein. This table holds 450,000 to 650,000 distinct CDR3 sequences, approximately 40% found once. The source material was cultured PBMCs, sampled from culture after CMV antigen stimulation. These receptors were collected from a human donor in good health (CMV status not recorded). Some clones in this sample may be carry-over from other donors' samples.

This clonotype was seen only a few times. This rearrangement joins TRBV11-2 to TRBJ2-1, with 9 bases aligning to TRBD2. Trimming removed 1 base from V and 7 bases from J; junction bases left unmatched: 14. This CDR3 is built from 18 residues. Germline CDR1 reads SGHAT; CDR2 reads FQNNGV. The CDR3, as DNA: TGTGCCAGCAGCTTAGTTCCTAGCGGGATGGGGCCACGGAATGAGCAGTTCTTC. Amino acids: CASSLVPSGMGPRNEQFF.

The rearrangement joins TRBV3-1 to TRBJ2-1; 9 nucleotides line up with TRBD2. The CDR3 totals 19 residues. In germline, CDR1 is LGHDT, CDR2 YNNKEL (reference sequence). Unmatched junction bases numbered 13, after V lost 3 bases and J lost 1 base. This CDR3 is CASSHSPAASGASYNEQFF. Written as DNA, the CDR3 is TGTGCCAGCAGCCATTCCCCGGCAGCTAGCGGGGCTTCCTACAATGAGCAGTTCTTC.

The chain combines TRBV6-1 with TRBJ1-2; 7 nucleotides align to TRBD1. The CDR3 is 13 residues long. Germline CDR1 and CDR2: MNHNS and SASEGT. V lost 6 bases, J lost 3 bases, and 4 bases stayed unmatched. CDR3 sequence (DNA): TGTGCCAGCAGACAGGGGTACGACTATGGCTACACCTTC. Protein sequence: CASRQGYDYGYTF.

Only a few counts were recorded for this clonotype. This sequence joins TRBV7-2 and TRBJ2-5; D is unresolved. The germline CDR1 and CDR2 sequences are SGHTA and FQGNSA. This CDR3 comprises 13 residues. V was trimmed by 3 bases and J by 5 bases, leaving 10 bases between them. The chain's CDR3 is CASSFDFPETQYF. The CDR3 region has the DNA TGTGCCAGCAGCTTTGACTTCCCCGAGACCCAGTACTTC.

The chain employs TRBV7-2 and TRBJ1-3, with D perhaps matching TRBD1 (6 bases). CDR1 is SGHTA, CDR2 FQGNSA, per germline. V lost 2 bases and J lost 0, with 14 bases in between. This CDR3 comprises 17 residues. The CDR3 DNA follows: TGTGCCAGCAGCTTATGGGGCCCGGGGGCCTCTGGAAACACCATATATTTT. This translates into CASSLWGPGASGNTIYF.

The chain joins TRBV4-1 to TRBJ2-7, with 9 bases fitting TRBD2. This CDR3 has 18 residues. Germline trimming cut 1 base from V and 3 bases from J; bases unmatched to any gene: 13. Germline loops: CDR1 MGHRA, CDR2 YSYEKL. The CDR3 loop reads CASSQVGSGGPTNYEQYF. The CDR3 nucleotides read TGCGCCAGCAGCCAAGTAGGGAGCGGGGGGCCTACAAACTACGAGCAGTACTTC.

Concerning this clonotype itself: The conserved closing phenylalanine or tryptophan is absent in this CDR3, likely reflecting a read error. This chain uses TRBV7-2 with TRBJ1-6; D unclear. Trimming left V 2 bases short and J 7 bases short, with 9 bases between. Germline lookup yields CDR1 SGHTA and CDR2 FQGNSA. The CDR3 spans 14 residues. CDR3 sequence: CASSLISANSPLHY. The CDR3 DNA sequence: TGTGCCAGCAGCTTAATATCAGCCAATTCACCCCTCCACTAT.

The V call is TRBV7-6, the J call TRBJ2-2; TRBD1 or TRBD2 may be the D gene (5 bases each). V dropped 0 bases and J dropped 3 bases, with 17 bases sitting between them. Germline CDR1 and CDR2: SGHVS and FNYEAQ. The CDR3 runs 18 residues. The CDR3, as DNA: TGTGCCAGCAGCTTAGCGGGACGGGCGCAGTCGGACACCGGGGAGCTGTTTTTT. Translation gives CASSLAGRAQSDTGELFF.

This clonotype was counted only a few times. This chain connects TRBV7-9 to TRBJ2-5; 9 bases agree with TRBD2. CDR1 and CDR2 from the germline V gene are SEHNR and FQNEAQ (reference sequence). V dropped 5 bases and J dropped 4; count of bases not matched to a gene: 17. This CDR3 has 18 residues. The CDR3 loop is CASSPKRGARILRETQYF. CDR3 in DNA: TGTGCCAGCAGCCCGAAGCGGGGGGCCCGGATTTTGCGAGAGACCCAGTACTTC.

This clonotype was detected only a few times. The chain links TRBV7-9 to TRBJ2-7; 11 positions agree with TRBD2. The CDR3 runs to 14 residues. Trimming cost V 1 base and J 7 bases; bases outside gene matches: 3. CDR1 and CDR2 from the germline V gene are SEHNR and FQNEAQ (reference sequence). DNA of the CDR3: TGTGCCAGCAGCTTAGGCGGGACTAGCGGAGAGCAGTACTTC. Translating gives CASSLGGTSGEQYF.

The chain is built from TRBV6-2 or TRBV6-3 and TRBJ2-7, with a weak D call TRBD2 (5 bases). Trimming removed 5 bases from V and 2 bases from J, with 16 bases in between. From germline, CDR1 is MNHEY and CDR2 SVGEGT. This CDR3 has 15 amino acids. The CDR3 DNA reads TGTGCCAGCAGTCCTCAAGCCGGGCGGGCCTACGAGCAGTACTTC. Protein sequence: CASSPQAGRAYEQYF.